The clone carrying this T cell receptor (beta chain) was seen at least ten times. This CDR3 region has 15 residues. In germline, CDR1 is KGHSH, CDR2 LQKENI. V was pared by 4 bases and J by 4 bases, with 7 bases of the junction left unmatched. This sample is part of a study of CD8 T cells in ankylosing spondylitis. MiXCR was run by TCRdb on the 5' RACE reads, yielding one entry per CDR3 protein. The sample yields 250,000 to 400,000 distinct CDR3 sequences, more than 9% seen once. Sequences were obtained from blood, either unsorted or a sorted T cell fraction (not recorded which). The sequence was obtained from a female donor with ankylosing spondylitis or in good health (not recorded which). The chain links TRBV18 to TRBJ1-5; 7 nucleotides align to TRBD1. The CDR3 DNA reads TGTGCCAGCTCACAAACGGACAGGACGAATCAGCCCCAGCATTTT. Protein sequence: CASSQTDRTNQPQHF.